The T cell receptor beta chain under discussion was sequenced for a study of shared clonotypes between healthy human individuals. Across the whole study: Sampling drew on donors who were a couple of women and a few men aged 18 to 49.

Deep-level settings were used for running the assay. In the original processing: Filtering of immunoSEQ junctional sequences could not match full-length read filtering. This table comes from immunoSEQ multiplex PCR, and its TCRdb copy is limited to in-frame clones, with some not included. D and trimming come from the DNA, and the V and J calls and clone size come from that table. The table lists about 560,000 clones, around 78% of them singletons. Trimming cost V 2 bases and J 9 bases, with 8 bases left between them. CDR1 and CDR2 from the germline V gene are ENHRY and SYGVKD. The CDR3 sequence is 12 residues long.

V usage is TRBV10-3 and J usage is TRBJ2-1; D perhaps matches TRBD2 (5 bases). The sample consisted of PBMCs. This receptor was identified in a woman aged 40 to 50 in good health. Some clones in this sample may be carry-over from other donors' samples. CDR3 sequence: CAISEAAGEQFF. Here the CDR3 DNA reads TGTGCCATCAGTGAGGCGGCGGGTGAGCAGTTCTTC.